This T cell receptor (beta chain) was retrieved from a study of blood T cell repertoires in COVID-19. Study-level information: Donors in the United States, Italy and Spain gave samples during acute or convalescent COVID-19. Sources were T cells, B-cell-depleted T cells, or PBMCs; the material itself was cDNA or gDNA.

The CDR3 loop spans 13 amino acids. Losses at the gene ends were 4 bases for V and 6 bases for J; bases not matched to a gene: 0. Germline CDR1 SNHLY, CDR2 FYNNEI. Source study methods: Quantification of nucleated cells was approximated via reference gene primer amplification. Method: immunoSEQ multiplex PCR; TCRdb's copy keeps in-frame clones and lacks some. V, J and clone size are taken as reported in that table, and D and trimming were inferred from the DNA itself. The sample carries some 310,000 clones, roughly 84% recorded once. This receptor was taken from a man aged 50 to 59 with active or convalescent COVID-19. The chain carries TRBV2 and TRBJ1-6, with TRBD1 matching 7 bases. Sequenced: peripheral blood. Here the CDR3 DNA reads TGTGCCAGCAGTGGACAGGGTAATTCACCCCTCCACTTT. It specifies CASSGQGNSPLHF.